Each of the 14 T cell receptor beta chains below was sequenced from the same sample in a study of T cell changes during pregnancy in multiple sclerosis. Method: immunoSEQ multiplex PCR; TCRdb's copy keeps in-frame clones and lacks some. The sample records tens of thousands of clones, 90% being singletons. The starting material was peripheral blood, obtained in the third trimester of pregnancy. All receptors come from a female donor with multiple sclerosis, enrolled in a pregnancy study.

The chain carries TRBV7-2 and TRBJ1-2, with D maybe TRBD1 (5 bases). The CDR3 extends over 14 amino acids. The V gene's germline CDR1 is SGHTA and CDR2 FQGNSA. V was trimmed by 1 base and J by 10 bases, leaving 16 bases between them. This CDR3 reads CASSLGGGSGNYTF. The CDR3 DNA is TGTGCCAGCAGCTTAGGTGGGGGGTCGGGGAACTACACCTTC.

V is TRBV5-6 and J is TRBJ2-1; 7 bases agree with TRBD1. Germline trimming cut 4 bases from V and 3 bases from J; bases unmatched to any gene: 10. Germline V gene data show CDR1 as SGHDT and CDR2 as YYEEEE. The CDR3 has 16 amino acids. Written as DNA, the CDR3 is TGTGCCAGCAGCGGTCTCGGGGACAGTATCTACAATGAGCAGTTCTTC. Amino acid sequence: CASSGLGDSIYNEQFF.

The table lists this clone with a count of one. V gene TRBV7-2 combines with J gene TRBJ1-2, with 8 bases fitting TRBD1. J was trimmed by 8 bases and V by 3 bases; bases with no gene match: 8. Germline CDR1 SGHTA, CDR2 FQGNSA. This CDR3 region has 14 residues. The chain's CDR3 is CASSFGRQGSGYTF. In DNA, the CDR3 is TGTGCCAGCAGCTTTGGCCGACAGGGGAGCGGCTACACCTTC.

The V call is TRBV7-9, the J call TRBJ1-4, with unresolved D. Germline assignment: CDR1 SEHNR and CDR2 FQNEAQ (reference sequence). V lost 3 bases and J 5 bases, leaving 10 bases between the germline ends. CDR3 length: 14 residues. The CDR3: CASSFPGENEKLFF. The CDR3 nucleotides read TGTGCCAGCAGCTTTCCGGGAGAGAATGAAAAACTGTTTTTT.

This clone was seen once. The rearrangement links TRBV10-1 to TRBJ2-1; TRBD2 agrees at 7 bases. The CDR3 spans 15 residues. After removal of 5 bases from V and 9 bases from J, the junction contained 13 bases not matched to a gene. The germline V gene has CDR1 WNHNN and CDR2 SYGVQD (reference sequence). For the CDR3, the DNA is TGCGCCAGCAGTCCCGGGACTAACGGAGCCCCTGAGCAGTTCTTC. Protein product: CASSPGTNGAPEQFF.

This chain connects TRBV29-1 to TRBJ2-5; TRBD2 aligns across 11 bases. The DNA end is a closer match to TRBJ2-7, so the J assignment may be wrong. Germline values: CDR1 SQVTM, CDR2 ANQGSEA. This CDR3 is 14 amino acids long. The CDR3 sequence: CSVRSSGGIDEQYF. CDR3 nucleotide sequence: TGCAGCGTTCGGTCTAGCGGGGGGATCGACGAGCAGTACTTC.

This clone was detected only once. Here the CDR3 reads CASSQEGVGQGARSPLHF. CDR3 nucleotides: TGCGCCAGCAGCCAAGAAGGGGTGGGACAGGGGGCCCGATCACCCCTCCACTTT. The chain has TRBV4-3 and TRBJ1-6; 12 positions match TRBD1. CDR3 size: 18 residues. Germline V gives CDR1 LGHNA, CDR2 YSLEER. V lost 0 bases to trimming and J lost 10 bases; unmatched junction nucleotides: 10.

This chain connects TRBV2 to TRBJ1-2, with D possibly being TRBD1 (5 bases). V dropped 6 bases and J dropped 5 bases, with 25 bases sitting between them. Germline CDR1 and CDR2: SNHLY and FYNNEI. The CDR3 length is 17 residues. CDR3 sequence: CASSVHSGGLARYGYTF. The CDR3 region has the DNA TGTGCCAGCAGCGTTCACAGCGGGGGACTGGCCCGGTATGGCTACACCTTC.

V gene TRBV4-1 combines with J gene TRBJ2-3; the match to TRBD2 covers 12 bases. The trim removed 6 bases at V and 1 base at J, leaving 11 bases unmatched. The CDR3 has 18 residues. Germline CDR1 MGHRA, CDR2 YSYEKL. The DNA of the CDR3 is TGCGCCAGCAGGACTTCTAGCGGGGGGGTTAGGGGCACAGATACGCAGTATTTT. This gives the protein CASRTSSGGVRGTDTQYF.

J is TRBJ2-7 and V is TRBV7-9; D is possibly TRBD2 (7 bases). Per germline, CDR1 SEHNR and CDR2 FQNEAQ (reference sequence). V was clipped by 2 bases and J by 2 bases, with 25 bases between them. The CDR3 totals 19 residues. CDR3 amino acids: CASSLKGTPRGGPTYEQYF. DNA for the CDR3: TGTGCCAGCAGCTTAAAGGGTACTCCCAGGGGAGGGCCCACCTACGAGCAGTACTTC.

The genes are TRBV4-2 and TRBJ2-2; tentatively, D is TRBD2 (7 bases). Trimming stripped 3 bases from V and 4 bases from J, with 15 bases between. The germline gives CDR1 LGHNA, CDR2 YNFKEQ. The CDR3 length is 16 residues. CDR3 sequence reads: CASSQGGLRFTGELFF. CDR3 in DNA: TGTGCCAGCAGCCAGGGGGGGCTGAGGTTCACCGGGGAGCTGTTTTTT.

The V call is TRBV7-8, the J call TRBJ1-2, with TRBD1 matching over 8 bases. The CDR3 is made up of 16 amino acids. Per germline, CDR1 SGHVS and CDR2 FQNEAQ. The trim removed 2 bases at V and 7 bases at J, leaving 12 bases unmatched. CDR3 in DNA: TGTGCCAGCAGCTTATCCAGGGGGCGAAGGTTTCTTGGCTACACCTTC. Encoded protein: CASSLSRGRRFLGYTF. Full variable domain (rest looked up from reference TRBV7-8 and TRBJ1-2): GAGVSQSPRYKVAKRGQDVALRCDPISGHVSLFWYQQALGQGPEFLTYFQNEAQLDKSGLPSDRFFAERPEGSVSTLKIQRTQQEDSAVYLCASSLSRGRRFLGYTFGSGTRLTVV.

The rearrangement uses TRBV7-8 and TRBJ2-5; the D gene is possibly TRBD1 (6 bases). This CDR3 has 17 amino acids. Germline CDR1 and CDR2: SGHVS and FQNEAQ. V lost 1 base and J 8 bases, leaving 23 bases between the germline ends. CDR3 loop: CASSLEVARGYGGTQYF. CDR3 sequence (DNA): TGTGCCAGCAGCTTAGAAGTCGCCAGGGGTTATGGGGGTACCCAGTACTTC.

The table lists this clone with a count of one. The J gene is TRBJ1-5, the V gene TRBV28; maybe TRBD1 (5 bases). V lost 8 bases, J lost 1 base, and 9 bases lay in between. This CDR3 spans 13 amino acids. In germline, CDR1 is MDHEN, CDR2 SYDVKM. The CDR3 spells CASRGASNQPQHF. CDR3 coding DNA: TGTGCCAGCCGTGGGGCGAGCAATCAGCCCCAGCATTTT. Variable domain in full (rest from reference TRBV28 and TRBJ1-5): DVKVTQSSRYLVKRTGEKVFLECVQDMDHENMFWYRQDPGLGLRLIYFSYDVKMKEKGDIPEGYSVSREKKERFSLILESASTNQTSMYLCASRGASNQPQHFGDGTRLSIL.